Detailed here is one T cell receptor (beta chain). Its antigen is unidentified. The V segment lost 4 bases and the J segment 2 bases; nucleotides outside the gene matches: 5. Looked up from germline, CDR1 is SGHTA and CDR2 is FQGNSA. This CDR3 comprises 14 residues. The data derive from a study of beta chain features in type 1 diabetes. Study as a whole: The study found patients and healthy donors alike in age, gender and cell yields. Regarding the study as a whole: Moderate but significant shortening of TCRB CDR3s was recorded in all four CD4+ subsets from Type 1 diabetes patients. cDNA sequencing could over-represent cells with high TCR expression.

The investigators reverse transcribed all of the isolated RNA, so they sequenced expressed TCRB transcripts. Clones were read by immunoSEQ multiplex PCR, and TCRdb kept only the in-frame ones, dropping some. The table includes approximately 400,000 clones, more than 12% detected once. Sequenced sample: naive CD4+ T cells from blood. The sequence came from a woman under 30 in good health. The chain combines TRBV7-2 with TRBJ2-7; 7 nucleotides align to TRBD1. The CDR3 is CASSWGQRAYEQYF. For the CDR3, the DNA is TGTGCCAGCAGCTGGGGACAGCGTGCCTACGAGCAGTACTTC.